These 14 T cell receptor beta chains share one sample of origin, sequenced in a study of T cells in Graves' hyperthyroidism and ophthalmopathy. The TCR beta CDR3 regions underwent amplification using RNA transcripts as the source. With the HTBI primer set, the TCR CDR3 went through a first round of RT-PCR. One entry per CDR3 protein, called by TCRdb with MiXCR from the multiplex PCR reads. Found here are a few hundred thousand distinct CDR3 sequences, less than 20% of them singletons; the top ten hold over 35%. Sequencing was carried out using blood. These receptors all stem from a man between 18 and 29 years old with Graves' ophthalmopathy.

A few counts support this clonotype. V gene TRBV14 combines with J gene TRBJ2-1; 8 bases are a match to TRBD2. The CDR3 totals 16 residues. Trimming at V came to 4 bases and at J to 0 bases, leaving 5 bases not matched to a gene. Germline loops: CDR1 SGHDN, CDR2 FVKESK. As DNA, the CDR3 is TGTGCCAGCAGCCGCTCGGGGGGGATCTCCTACAATGAGCAGTTCTTC. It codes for CASSRSGGISYNEQFF.

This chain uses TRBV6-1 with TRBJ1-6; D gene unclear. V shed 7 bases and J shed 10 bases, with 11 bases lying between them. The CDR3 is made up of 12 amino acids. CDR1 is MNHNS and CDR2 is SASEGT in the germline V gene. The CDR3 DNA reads TGTGCCAGCACGCAGAGTGGGTCACCCCTCCACTTT. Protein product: CASTQSGSPLHF.

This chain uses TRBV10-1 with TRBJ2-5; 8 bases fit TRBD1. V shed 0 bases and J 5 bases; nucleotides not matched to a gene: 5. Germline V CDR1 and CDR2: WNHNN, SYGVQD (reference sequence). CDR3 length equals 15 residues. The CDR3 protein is CASSESRGLGETQYF. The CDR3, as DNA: TGCGCCAGCAGTGAGTCCAGGGGGCTAGGCGAGACCCAGTACTTC.

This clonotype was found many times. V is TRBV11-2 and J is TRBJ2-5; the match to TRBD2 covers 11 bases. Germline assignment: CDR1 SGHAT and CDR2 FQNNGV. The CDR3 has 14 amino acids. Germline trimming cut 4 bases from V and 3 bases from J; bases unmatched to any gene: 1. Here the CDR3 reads CASSYSGGEETQYF. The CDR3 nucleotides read TGTGCCAGCAGCTATAGCGGGGGGGAAGAGACCCAGTACTTC.

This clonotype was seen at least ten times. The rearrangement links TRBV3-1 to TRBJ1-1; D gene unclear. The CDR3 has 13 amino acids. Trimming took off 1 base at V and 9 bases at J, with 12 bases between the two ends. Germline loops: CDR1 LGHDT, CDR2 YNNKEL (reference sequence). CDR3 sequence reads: CASSQVPAPKAFF. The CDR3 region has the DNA TGTGCCAGCAGCCAAGTGCCAGCTCCGAAAGCTTTCTTT.

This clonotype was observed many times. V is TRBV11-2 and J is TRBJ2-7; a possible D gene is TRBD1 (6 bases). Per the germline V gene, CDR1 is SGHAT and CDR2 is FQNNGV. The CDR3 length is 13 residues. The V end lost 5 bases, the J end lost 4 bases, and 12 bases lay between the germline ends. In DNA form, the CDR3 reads TGTGCCAGCAGCGCCTGGACAGCTTACGAGCAGTACTTC. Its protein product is CASSAWTAYEQYF.

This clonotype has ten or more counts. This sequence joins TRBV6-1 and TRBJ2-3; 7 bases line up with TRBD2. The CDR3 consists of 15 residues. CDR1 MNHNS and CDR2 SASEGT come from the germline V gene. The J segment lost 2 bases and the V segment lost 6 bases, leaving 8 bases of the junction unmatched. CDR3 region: CASRRLADLTDTQYF. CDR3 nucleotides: TGTGCCAGCAGAAGGCTAGCGGACCTCACAGATACGCAGTATTTT.

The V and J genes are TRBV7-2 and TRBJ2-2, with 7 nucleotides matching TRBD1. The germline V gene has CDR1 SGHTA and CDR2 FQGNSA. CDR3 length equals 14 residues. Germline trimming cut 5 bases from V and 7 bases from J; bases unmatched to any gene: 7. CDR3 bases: TGTGCCAGCAGCAACCGACAGGGTCACGGGGAGCTGTTTTTT. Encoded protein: CASSNRQGHGELFF.

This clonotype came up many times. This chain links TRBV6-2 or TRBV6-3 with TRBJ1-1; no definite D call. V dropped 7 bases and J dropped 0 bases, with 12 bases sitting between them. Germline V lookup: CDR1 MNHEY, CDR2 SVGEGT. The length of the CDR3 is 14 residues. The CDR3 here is CASKERGMNTEAFF. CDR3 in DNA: TGTGCCAGCAAAGAGAGAGGGATGAACACTGAAGCTTTCTTT.

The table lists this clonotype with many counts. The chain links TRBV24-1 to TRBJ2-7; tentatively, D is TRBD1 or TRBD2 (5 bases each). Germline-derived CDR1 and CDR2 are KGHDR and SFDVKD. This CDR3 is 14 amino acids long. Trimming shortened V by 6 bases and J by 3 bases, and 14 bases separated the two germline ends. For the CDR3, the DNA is TGTGCCACCAGTCAGAAGGGACCTTACTACGAGCAGTACTTC. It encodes CATSQKGPYYEQYF.

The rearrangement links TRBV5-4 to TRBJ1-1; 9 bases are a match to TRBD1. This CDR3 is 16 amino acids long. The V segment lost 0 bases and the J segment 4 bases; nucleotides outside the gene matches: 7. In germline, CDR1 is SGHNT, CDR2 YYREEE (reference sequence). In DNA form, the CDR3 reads TGTGCCAGCAGCTTGGGTGGGACAGGGCTCACCACTGAAGCTTTCTTT. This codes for CASSLGGTGLTTEAFF.

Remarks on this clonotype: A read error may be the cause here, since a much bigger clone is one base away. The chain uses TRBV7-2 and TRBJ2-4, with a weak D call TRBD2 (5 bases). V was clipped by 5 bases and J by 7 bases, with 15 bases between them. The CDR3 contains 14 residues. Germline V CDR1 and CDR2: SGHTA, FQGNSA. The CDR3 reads CASSRGVGSNIQYF. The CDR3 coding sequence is TGTGCCAGCAGCCGGGGTGTGGGGAGCAACATTCAGTACTTC.

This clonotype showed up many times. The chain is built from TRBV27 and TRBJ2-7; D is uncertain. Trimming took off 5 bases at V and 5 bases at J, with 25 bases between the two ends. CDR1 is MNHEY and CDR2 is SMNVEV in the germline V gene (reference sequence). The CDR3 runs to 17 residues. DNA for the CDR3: TGTGCCAGCAGTGCCCCCGGGTGGTCAAAAGGAAGGCACGAGCAGTACTTC. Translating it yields CASSAPGWSKGRHEQYF.

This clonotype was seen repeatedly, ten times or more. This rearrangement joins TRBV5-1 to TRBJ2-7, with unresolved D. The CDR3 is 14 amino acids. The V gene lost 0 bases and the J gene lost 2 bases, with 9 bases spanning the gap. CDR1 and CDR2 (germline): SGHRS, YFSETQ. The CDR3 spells CASSLEPGTYEQYF. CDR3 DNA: TGCGCCAGCAGCTTGGAGCCAGGCACCTACGAGCAGTACTTC. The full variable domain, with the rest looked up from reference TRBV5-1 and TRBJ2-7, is KAGVTQTPRYLIKTRGQQVTLSCSPISGHRSVSWYQQTPGQGLQFLFEYFSETQRNKGNFPGRFSGRQFSNSRSEMNVSTLELGDSALYLCASSLEPGTYEQYFGPGTRLTVT.